These 16 T cell receptor beta chains share one sample of origin, sequenced in a study of technical replicates of blood from a few donors. Libraries were prepared by immunoSEQ multiplex PCR; TCRdb keeps only in-frame clonotypes and omits some of them. In the table there are about 70,000 clones, 95% of which are singletons. Sequenced: T cells isolated from PBMCs. These receptor sequences come from a human donor in good health.

The rearrangement links TRBV7-2 to TRBJ1-1; D might be TRBD1 (5 bases). V lost 4 bases, J lost 0 bases, and 9 bases lay in between. The CDR3 length is 14 residues. Germline values: CDR1 SGHTA, CDR2 FQGNSA. CDR3 coding DNA: TGTGCCAGCAGCTCAGGACACCTGAACACTGAAGCTTTCTTT. Amino acid sequence: CASSSGHLNTEAFF.

The chain couples TRBV4-1 to TRBJ2-5; 11 bases match TRBD2. CDR3 length equals 16 residues. V was clipped by 0 bases and J by 8 bases; unmatched bases: 8. Looked up from germline, CDR1 is MGHRA and CDR2 is YSYEKL. CDR3 loop: CASSQDGGTSGGTQYF. CDR3 nucleotide sequence: TGCGCCAGCAGCCAAGACGGCGGGACTAGCGGAGGAACCCAGTACTTC.

This CDR3 reads CASSFQGIYTF. The DNA of the CDR3 is TGTGCCAGCAGCTTCCAGGGAATCTACACCTTC. V and J are TRBV11-3 and TRBJ1-2, with D possibly being TRBD1 (5 bases). The CDR3 sequence is 11 residues long. V gave up 3 bases and J gave up 10 bases, with 9 bases separating them. The germline gives CDR1 SGHNT, CDR2 YENEEA. Supplemented by reference TRBV11-3 and TRBJ1-2, the full variable domain reads EAGVVQSPRYKIIEKKQPVAFWCNPISGHNTLYWYLQNLGQGPELLIRYENEEAVDDSQLPKDRFSAERLKGVDSTLKIQPAELGDSAVYLCASSFQGIYTFGSGTRLTVV.

The J gene is TRBJ1-3, the V gene TRBV5-4; 7 bases line up with TRBD1. CDR3 size: 14 residues. Germline values: CDR1 SGHNT, CDR2 YYREEE (reference sequence). Trimming took 4 bases from V and 4 from J; bases not matched to a gene: 5. The DNA for the CDR3 is TGTGCCAGCAGCCAAGGGGGCAACGGAAACACCATATATTTT. Its protein product is CASSQGGNGNTIYF.

This sequence joins TRBV2 and TRBJ1-1; 8 nucleotides align to TRBD1. J gave up 1 base and V 6 bases, and 7 bases lay outside the gene matches. The CDR3 length is 15 residues. Per the germline V gene, CDR1 is SNHLY and CDR2 is FYNNEI. CDR3 DNA: TGTGCCAGCAGGGCTGACAGGGGTGGGAACACTGAAGCTTTCTTT. Amino acid sequence: CASRADRGGNTEAFF.

V gene TRBV10-3 combines with J gene TRBJ1-2, with D perhaps matching TRBD1 (6 bases). Per the germline V gene, CDR1 is ENHRY and CDR2 is SYGVKD. The CDR3 runs to 15 residues. With 2 bases removed from V and 6 bases from J, the gap between germline ends came to 16 bases. CDR3 sequence: CAISEPGQGKDGYTF. In DNA form, the CDR3 reads TGTGCCATCAGTGAGCCCGGCCAGGGGAAAGATGGCTACACCTTC.

Comment on this clone: The junction departs from germline at one end; a sequencing error may be responsible. This chain links TRBV4-1 with TRBJ2-7; 10 nucleotides line up with TRBD1. Germline V gene data show CDR1 as MGHRA and CDR2 as YSYEKL. This CDR3 has 17 residues. In DNA form, the CDR3 reads TGCGCCAGCAGCCAAGATGGCGGACGGGACAGGGGACCCCGACCAGCCTTC. Protein: CASSQDGGRDRGPRPAF.

This clone was observed once. The chain recombines TRBV6-5 with TRBJ1-2; 8 bases match TRBD1. V trimming: 2 bases; J trimming: 0 bases; junction bases outside the gene matches: 5. This CDR3 is 16 amino acids long. In germline, CDR1 is MNHEY, CDR2 SVGAGI. The CDR3 sequence: CASSYGNRGTNYGYTF. The CDR3 nucleotides read TGTGCCAGCAGTTACGGAAACAGGGGGACTAACTATGGCTACACCTTC.

This rearrangement joins TRBV27 to TRBJ2-1; D remains ambiguous. The CDR3 consists of 15 residues. Germline loops: CDR1 MNHEY, CDR2 SMNVEV (reference sequence). V lost 6 bases and J lost 3, with 15 bases in between. CDR3 bases: TGTGCCAGCAGCTCCCGAAGGAGCTACTACAATGAGCAGTTCTTC. Protein product: CASSSRRSYYNEQFF.

The J gene is TRBJ2-2, the V gene TRBV28; TRBD2 agrees at 10 bases. The CDR3 consists of 16 residues. The germline V gene has CDR1 MDHEN and CDR2 SYDVKM. Trimming removed 0 bases from V and 6 bases from J; junction bases left unmatched: 4. The chain's CDR3 is CASSLWASGGSGELFF. The CDR3 DNA is TGTGCCAGCAGTTTATGGGCTAGCGGGGGTTCCGGGGAGCTGTTTTTT.

The chain joins TRBV23-1 to TRBJ2-6, with D uncertain. TRBV23-1 is annotated as an ORF whose role is uncertain. Trimming removed 4 bases from V and 2 bases from J, with 9 bases in between. This CDR3 contains 15 residues. CDR3 DNA sequence: TGCGCCAGCAGTCCCCCCACGGCTGGGGCCAACGTCCTGACTTTC. This sequence encodes CASSPPTAGANVLTF.

V and J are TRBV11-2 and TRBJ1-1; 8 positions match TRBD1. The CDR3 is 18 residues long. Germline V lookup: CDR1 SGHAT, CDR2 FQNNGV. The V and J ends lost 1 base and 5 bases, in that order; junction bases with no gene match: 15. The CDR3 nucleotides are TGTGCCAGCAGCTTAGCAAAGGTGGGGGACAGGAGGCAGACTGAAGCTTTCTTT. It specifies CASSLAKVGDRRQTEAFF.

The chain has TRBV7-2 and TRBJ2-3; TRBD2 aligns across 7 bases. Germline-derived CDR1 and CDR2 are SGHTA and FQGNSA. The CDR3 has 14 amino acids. With V trimmed by 1 base and J by 6 bases, 4 bases remained unmatched. The CDR3 nucleotides read TGTGCCAGCAGCTTAGATCTAGCGGCGGATACGCAGTATTTT. Protein: CASSLDLAADTQYF.

This chain joins TRBV2 and TRBJ2-3, with D hard to call. The CDR3 extends over 14 amino acids. V was pared by 2 bases and J by 2 bases, with 8 bases between. The germline CDR1 and CDR2 sequences are SNHLY and FYNNEI. The CDR3 loop reads CASSENRYTDTQYF. The CDR3 nucleotides are TGTGCCAGCAGTGAAAACAGATACACAGATACGCAGTATTTT.

This clone has just one count. The V gene is TRBV7-9, the J gene TRBJ1-4; D is unresolved. Trimming took 8 bases from V and 0 from J, leaving 13 bases between them. Looked up from germline, CDR1 is SEHNR and CDR2 is FQNEAQ (reference sequence). This CDR3 contains 15 residues. This CDR3 reads CASGLGTATNEKLFF. The CDR3 DNA sequence: TGTGCCAGCGGGCTTGGAACTGCAACTAATGAAAAACTGTTTTTT.

The rearrangement links TRBV6-1 to TRBJ1-1, with D maybe TRBD1 (5 bases). The CDR3 spans 14 residues. With 3 bases removed from V and 6 bases from J, the gap between germline ends came to 14 bases. CDR1 is MNHNS and CDR2 is SASEGT in the germline V gene. The CDR3 DNA follows: TGTGCCAGCAGTGACAGGGTGGGGATCCCTGAAGCTTTCTTT. It specifies CASSDRVGIPEAFF.